The 23 T cell receptor beta chains presented below share a single source sample, sequenced in a study of early T cells in non-severe SARS-CoV-2 infection. In TCRdb, the 5' RACE reads were re-called with MiXCR into one record per CDR3 protein. This sample yields more than 65,000 distinct CDR3 sequences, of which roughly 15% are seen a single time; approximately 3.8% belongs to the top ten. The specimen comprised whole blood, sampled at baseline. These receptors were obtained from an adult who was a healthcare worker with PCR-confirmed SARS-CoV-2 infection or an uninfected control (not recorded which).

This clonotype was counted a few times. The genes are TRBV11-2 and TRBJ2-7, with 7 nucleotides matching TRBD1. Germline values: CDR1 SGHAT, CDR2 FQNNGV. Losses at the gene ends were 4 bases for V and 7 bases for J; bases not matched to a gene: 10. The CDR3 loop spans 14 amino acids. The CDR3 spells CASSYDQGEREQYF. The CDR3 nucleotides read TGTGCCAGCAGCTATGATCAGGGGGAACGAGAGCAGTACTTC.

The genes are TRBV29-1 and TRBJ2-1; 11 bases are a match to TRBD2. Germline V CDR1 and CDR2: SQVTM, ANQGSEA. The CDR3 extends over 14 amino acids. J gave up 4 bases and V 4 bases, and 3 bases lay outside the gene matches. The CDR3 reads CSVGLAGGYNEQFF. DNA for the CDR3: TGCAGCGTTGGGTTAGCGGGAGGGTACAATGAGCAGTTCTTC.

This clonotype was seen a handful of times. The chain links TRBV6-2 or TRBV6-3 to TRBJ1-2; D is undetermined. V was cut by 0 bases and J by 4 bases, with 12 bases left in between. Germline V lookup: CDR1 MNHEY, CDR2 SVGEGT. The CDR3 has 15 amino acids. As DNA, the CDR3 is TGTGCCAGCAGTTACTCGGATAAACAGATCTATGGCTACACCTTC. It is translated as CASSYSDKQIYGYTF.

This clonotype appeared many times. This chain links TRBV6-1 with TRBJ2-7, with 7 bases matching TRBD2. Germline-derived CDR1 and CDR2 are MNHNS and SASEGT. The V and J ends lost 4 bases and 4 bases, in that order; junction bases with no gene match: 16. CDR3 length: 17 amino acids. The CDR3 DNA reads TGTGCCAGCAGTGCATCCCCCGGGGAGGGGAACGCGTACGAGCAGTACTTC. Translating it yields CASSASPGEGNAYEQYF.

This clonotype was detected only a few times. The chain is built from TRBV29-1 and TRBJ2-7; the D is unclear. The CDR3 runs 12 residues. CDR1 is SQVTM and CDR2 is ANQGSEA in the germline V gene. V was shortened by 2 bases and J by 1 base, with 6 bases between the two germline ends. CDR3 in amino acids: CSVETDSYEQYF. Written as DNA, the CDR3 is TGCAGCGTTGAAACGGATTCCTACGAGCAGTACTTC.

This clonotype was counted ten times or more. The chain employs TRBV27 and TRBJ1-5; 9 bases fit TRBD1. CDR1 and CDR2 from the germline V gene are MNHEY and SMNVEV (reference sequence). The CDR3 runs 15 residues. Germline trimming cut 5 bases from V and 6 bases from J; bases unmatched to any gene: 8. The CDR3 is CASSPGTGIGQPQHF. CDR3 DNA sequence: TGTGCCAGCAGTCCCGGGACAGGGATCGGTCAGCCCCAGCATTTT.

Only a few counts were recorded for this clonotype. This sequence joins TRBV11-2 and TRBJ2-3; 16 bases line up with TRBD2. V gave up 3 bases and J gave up 3 bases; unmatched junction bases: 3. Germline CDR1 and CDR2: SGHAT and FQNNGV. The CDR3 is made up of 17 amino acids. The CDR3 loop reads CASSLGTSGRATDTQYF. CDR3 nucleotide sequence: TGTGCCAGCAGCTTGGGGACTAGCGGGAGGGCGACAGATACGCAGTATTTT.

A few counts support this clonotype. The chain uses TRBV5-1 and TRBJ2-7, with 10 bases fitting TRBD2. Trimming at V came to 4 bases and at J to 6 bases, leaving 7 bases not matched to a gene. Per germline, CDR1 SGHRS and CDR2 YFSETQ. This CDR3 has 14 amino acids. As DNA, the CDR3 is TGCGCCAGCAGCCTAGCGGGAGCTTTAGGCGAGCAGTACTTC. It codes for CASSLAGALGEQYF.

This clonotype is medium-sized (0.01 to 0.1%). The genes are TRBV7-9 and TRBJ1-1; the D is unclear. The CDR3 is 13 residues long. The ends were cut back, 5 bases at V and 3 bases at J, with 10 bases in the middle. Germline V gives CDR1 SEHNR, CDR2 FQNEAQ (reference sequence). The CDR3 loop is CASSPPPDTEAFF. The CDR3 DNA is TGTGCCAGCAGCCCCCCGCCCGACACTGAAGCTTTCTTT.

This chain joins TRBV6-6 and TRBJ2-7, with 7 bases identical to TRBD1. Looked up from germline, CDR1 is MNHNY and CDR2 is SVGAGI (reference sequence). CDR3 size: 12 residues. V shed 6 bases and J 4 bases; nucleotides not matched to a gene: 3. The CDR3 coding sequence is TGTGCCAGCAGCTGGGACAGATACGAGCAGTACTTC. Translation gives CASSWDRYEQYF.

The genes are TRBV30 and TRBJ1-5, with D hard to call. Per germline, CDR1 GTSNPN and CDR2 SVGIG (reference sequence). CDR3 length: 13 residues. V lost 6 bases and J lost 0, with 9 bases in between. CDR3 sequence reads: CACATDSNQPQHF. For the CDR3, the DNA is TGTGCCTGCGCGACGGATAGCAATCAGCCCCAGCATTTT.

This clonotype occurred many times. The chain couples TRBV6-2 or TRBV6-3 to TRBJ2-7; tentative D call: TRBD2 (7 bases). Germline V gene data show CDR1 as MNHEY and CDR2 as SVGEGT. Trimming pared 4 bases from V and 0 bases from J, leaving 13 bases between. The CDR3 length is 15 residues. Written as DNA, the CDR3 is TGTGCCAGCAGTTCTAGCGGAGGGGGCTCCTACGAGCAGTACTTC. This gives the protein CASSSSGGGSYEQYF.

This clonotype was counted between two and nine times. CDR3 DNA: TGTGCCAGCACCCGCCGGACTAGCGACGATGAGCAGTTCTTC. Translating it yields CASTRRTSDDEQFF. The V call is TRBV2, the J call TRBJ2-1; 9 bases are shared with TRBD2. Germline CDR1 and CDR2: SNHLY and FYNNEI. V was clipped by 7 bases and J by 8 bases; unmatched bases: 9. This CDR3 spans 14 amino acids.

The chain employs TRBV7-3 and TRBJ2-2, with D uncertain. The V gene's germline CDR1 is SGHTA and CDR2 FQGTGA. The CDR3 runs to 15 residues. With 1 base removed from V and 2 bases from J, the gap between germline ends came to 8 bases. CDR3 sequence reads: CASSLRGINTGELFF. In nucleotides, the CDR3 is TGTGCCAGCAGCTTAAGGGGTATCAACACCGGGGAGCTGTTTTTT.

This chain connects TRBV5-1 to TRBJ2-5, with TRBD1 matching 8 bases. Germline trimming cut 6 bases from V and 5 bases from J; bases unmatched to any gene: 6. CDR3 length: 13 amino acids. CDR1 is SGHRS and CDR2 is YFSETQ in the germline V gene. The CDR3 loop reads CASTLQGAETQYF. Written as DNA, the CDR3 is TGCGCCAGCACCCTCCAGGGGGCTGAGACCCAGTACTTC.

This clonotype was observed at least ten times. The chain joins TRBV27 to TRBJ1-1; maybe TRBD1 (5 bases). The CDR3 consists of 15 residues. Trimming cost V 7 bases and J 0 bases, with 15 bases left between them. Germline V gives CDR1 MNHEY, CDR2 SMNVEV (reference sequence). CDR3 sequence (DNA): TGTGCCAGCAACCCGACAGCCCCCTTGAACACTGAAGCTTTCTTT. Translated, it gives CASNPTAPLNTEAFF.

The gene calls are TRBV6-1 and TRBJ2-7; 10 bases are shared with TRBD2. V gave up 8 bases and J gave up 4 bases; unmatched junction bases: 8. CDR3 length: 14 amino acids. Germline values: CDR1 MNHNS, CDR2 SASEGT. CDR3 protein: CASRKREGHYEQYF. DNA of the CDR3: TGTGCCAGCCGGAAGCGGGAGGGCCATTACGAGCAGTACTTC.

This chain links TRBV2 with TRBJ2-3; maybe TRBD2 (6 bases). Germline assignment: CDR1 SNHLY and CDR2 FYNNEI. Between the trimmed V and J ends, which lost 1 base and 0 bases, there was a span of 14 bases. This CDR3 has 17 amino acids. CDR3 in DNA: TGTGCCAGCAGTGAAGGTTGGGGGGAAGCTAGCACAGATACGCAGTATTTT. This translates into CASSEGWGEASTDTQYF.

The chain links TRBV18 to TRBJ2-7; D may be TRBD1 (6 bases). Germline V gives CDR1 KGHSH, CDR2 LQKENI. CDR3 size: 14 residues. Trimming took 3 bases from V and 3 from J, leaving 12 bases between them. CDR3 DNA sequence: TGTGCCAGCTCACCGGTTTCGGACAGCTACGAGCAGTACTTC. It encodes CASSPVSDSYEQYF. Supplemented by reference TRBV18 and TRBJ2-7, the full variable domain reads NAGVMQNPRHLVRRRGQEARLRCSPMKGHSHVYWYRQLPEEGLKFMVYLQKENIIDESGMPKERFSAEFPKEGPSILRIQQVVRGDSAAYFCASSPVSDSYEQYFGPGTRLTVT.

The chain is built from TRBV5-5 and TRBJ2-2, with 7 bases that match TRBD2. Germline values: CDR1 SGHKS, CDR2 YYEKEE (reference sequence). The trim removed 4 bases at V and 2 bases at J, leaving 8 bases unmatched. This CDR3 has 16 amino acids. CDR3 sequence (DNA): TGTGCCAGCAGCGTCAATAGCGGGTCTAACACCGGGGAGCTGTTTTTT. Translation gives CASSVNSGSNTGELFF.

This sequence joins TRBV29-1 and TRBJ2-1; no reliable D call. V gave up 7 bases and J gave up 7 bases, with 23 bases separating them. CDR1 and CDR2 (germline): SQVTM, ANQGSEA. The CDR3 is made up of 15 amino acids. CDR3: CSATAEASPHNEQFF. Here the CDR3 DNA reads TGCAGCGCCACCGCAGAGGCATCCCCCCATAATGAGCAGTTCTTC.

J is TRBJ1-2 and V is TRBV2; a possible D gene is TRBD1 (5 bases). V was pared by 8 bases and J by 4 bases, with 17 bases between. CDR1 is SNHLY and CDR2 is FYNNEI in the germline V gene. The CDR3 sequence is 14 residues long. The CDR3 protein is CASSTLQGGYGYTF. The CDR3 region has the DNA TGTGCCAGCTCGACCCTGCAGGGAGGCTATGGCTACACCTTC.

Only a few counts were recorded for this clonotype. The chain links TRBV7-6 to TRBJ2-5; 9 nucleotides align to TRBD2. V was pared by 4 bases and J by 4 bases, with 10 bases of the junction left unmatched. The CDR3 is 16 amino acids. Germline lookup yields CDR1 SGHVS and CDR2 FNYEAQ. CDR3 nucleotides: TGTGCCAGCAGCTCGGAAAGCGCGGGAGGGACAGAGACCCAGTACTTC. It codes for CASSSESAGGTETQYF.